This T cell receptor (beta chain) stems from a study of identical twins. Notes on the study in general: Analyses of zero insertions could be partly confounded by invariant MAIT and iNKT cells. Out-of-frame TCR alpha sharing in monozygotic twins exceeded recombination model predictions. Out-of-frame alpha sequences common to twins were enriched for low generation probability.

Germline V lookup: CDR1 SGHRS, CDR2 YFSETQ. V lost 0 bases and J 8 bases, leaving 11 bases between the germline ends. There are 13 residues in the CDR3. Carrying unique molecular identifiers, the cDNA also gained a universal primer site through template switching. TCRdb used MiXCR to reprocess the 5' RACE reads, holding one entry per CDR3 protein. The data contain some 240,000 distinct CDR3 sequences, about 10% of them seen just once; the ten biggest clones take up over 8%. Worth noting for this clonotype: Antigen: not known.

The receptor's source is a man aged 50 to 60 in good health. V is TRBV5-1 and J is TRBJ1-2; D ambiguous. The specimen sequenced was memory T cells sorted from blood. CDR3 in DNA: TGCGCCAGCAGCTTGGCCACTCTTAACGGCTACACCTTC. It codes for CASSLATLNGYTF.